The entry below describes one T cell receptor (beta chain). Its specificity is not known. These data belong to a study of cytomegalovirus exposure and HLA in healthy donors. Study-wide points: The likely origin of a cluster of highly shared sequence variants was a sequencing artifact. Later, an analysis showed that TCR beta chains associated with HLA were more clonally expanded than others that were equally common. When analyzed later, a missense DCLRE1C variant was found to be linked to TCR beta V- and J-gene trimming.

Researchers ran the PCR with 60 Vbeta and 13 Jbeta primers. Assay: immunoSEQ multiplex PCR; the TCRdb copy retains only in-frame clones and omits some. Of 150,000 to 200,000 clones listed, less than 90% were seen once; the top ten hold about 2.1%. From germline, CDR1 is MGHRA and CDR2 YSYEKL. The CDR3 has 14 residues. V was pared by 5 bases and J by 0 bases, with 8 bases between. This chain joins TRBV4-1 and TRBJ1-5, with D possibly TRBD1 on 6 matching bases. Source material: PBMCs. This TCR derives from a woman in her late teens or twenties in good health and CMV-seronegative. This CDR3 reads CASSTGLSNQPQHF. For the CDR3, the DNA is TGCGCCAGCAGCACAGGGCTTAGCAATCAGCCCCAGCATTTT.